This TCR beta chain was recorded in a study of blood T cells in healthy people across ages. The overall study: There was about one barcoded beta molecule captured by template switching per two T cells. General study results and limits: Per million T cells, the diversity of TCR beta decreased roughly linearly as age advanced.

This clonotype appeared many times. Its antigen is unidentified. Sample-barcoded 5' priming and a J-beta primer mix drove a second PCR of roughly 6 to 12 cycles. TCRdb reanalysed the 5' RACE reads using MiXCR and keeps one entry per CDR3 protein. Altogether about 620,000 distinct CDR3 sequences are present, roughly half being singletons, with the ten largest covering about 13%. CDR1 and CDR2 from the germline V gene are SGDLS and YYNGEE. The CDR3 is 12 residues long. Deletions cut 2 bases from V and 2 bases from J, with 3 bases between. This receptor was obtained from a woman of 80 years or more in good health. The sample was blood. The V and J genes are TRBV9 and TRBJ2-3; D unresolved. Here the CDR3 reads CASSVNTDTQYF. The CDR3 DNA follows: TGTGCCAGCAGCGTGAACACAGATACGCAGTATTTT.